The sequence of this T cell receptor beta chain was determined in a study of blood T cell repertoires in COVID-19. Study context: Acute-phase and convalescent COVID-19 samples originated in the United States, Italy and Spain. PBMCs, B-cell-depleted T cells, or T cells were the source of the cDNA or gDNA that made up the material.

Original handling: Estimation of nucleated cell counts relied on the amplification of reference gene primers. Clones were sequenced by immunoSEQ multiplex PCR, and TCRdb holds only the in-frame ones, with some missing. V, J and clone size are taken as reported in that table, and D and trimming were inferred from the DNA itself. The sample gives some 70,000 clones, about four fifths of which show up once; 13% is in the top ten. This clone was seen only a few times. Enrolled during active infection, Seattle patients were then followed longitudinally. Germline loops: CDR1 SGHTA, CDR2 FQGNSA. The CDR3 runs to 13 residues. V dropped 1 base and J dropped 5 bases, with 6 bases sitting between them.

The chain combines TRBV7-2 with TRBJ1-5; a weak D match, TRBD1 (6 bases). The specimen sequenced was peripheral blood. This receptor was taken from a man in his forties or fifties with COVID-19, enrolled during active disease. The CDR3 DNA reads as TGTGCCAGCAGCTTAGGGACAGATCAGCCCCAGCATTTT. It encodes CASSLGTDQPQHF.